Listed below are T cell receptor beta chains from one sample, sequenced in a study of T cell responses to AZD1222 COVID-19 vaccine. Generated by immunoSEQ multiplex PCR, the TCRdb table keeps only in-frame clones and is missing some. This table has 75,000 to 100,000 clones, 70% to 90% appearing once. The input for sequencing was peripheral blood, taken on day 0 of AZD1222 vaccination. These receptors were obtained from an adult in good health. Both conserved end residues are trimmed from each CDR3. Fields, in order: CDR3 protein, V gene, clone size, D gene. D genes are given only for firm matches. The size field is filled for only some rows; it gives once, few, many or a size class.

ASSDPGSGTDTQY,TRBV6-1,-,-
ASSEASATQY,TRBV6-1,-,-
ASSFRGSTEAF,TRBV12-3/TRBV12-4,-,-
AISVPSGGGYNEQF,TRBV10-3,-,TRBD2
ASSIEGQGNQPQH,TRBV19,-,TRBD1
ASSVGGLEETQY,TRBV9,-,-
ASSSQWANNEQF,TRBV11-2,-,-
ASKFQTGGSYEQY,TRBV2,-,TRBD1
ASSEGKAGDTQY,TRBV5-1,-,-
AIGTSVTDTQY,TRBV6-5,-,TRBD2
ASSQALLRDNEQF,TRBV3-1/TRBV3-2,-,-
ASSFYREQF,TRBV5-8,-,-
ASSGPGRDFYEQY,TRBV5-6,-,-
ASSYPGVRDTEAF,TRBV6-5,-,-
ASSLTATYEQY,TRBV12-3/TRBV12-4,-,-
ASSLGHNSPLH,TRBV11-2,-,-
ASSLQSGRDEQY,TRBV5-1,-,-
ASSLAGTGGSYEQY,TRBV7-9,-,TRBD1
ASSSRGEGTEAF,TRBV5-6,-,-
AWRTSSLGRNTEAF,TRBV30,-,-
ASSLQGEGEQY,TRBV27,-,-
AHRQGAFSNQPQH,TRBV6-5,-,TRBD1
ASSVPGGEQY,TRBV27,-,-
ASSLAGFIGGVHGYT,TRBV5-4,-,-
ASRSGNEQF,TRBV7-2,few,-
ASSYGTAKGSGANVLT,TRBV9,-,TRBD1
ASSPTEDTQY,TRBV6-6,-,-
ASSIGHAGQGIYEQY,TRBV19,-,TRBD1